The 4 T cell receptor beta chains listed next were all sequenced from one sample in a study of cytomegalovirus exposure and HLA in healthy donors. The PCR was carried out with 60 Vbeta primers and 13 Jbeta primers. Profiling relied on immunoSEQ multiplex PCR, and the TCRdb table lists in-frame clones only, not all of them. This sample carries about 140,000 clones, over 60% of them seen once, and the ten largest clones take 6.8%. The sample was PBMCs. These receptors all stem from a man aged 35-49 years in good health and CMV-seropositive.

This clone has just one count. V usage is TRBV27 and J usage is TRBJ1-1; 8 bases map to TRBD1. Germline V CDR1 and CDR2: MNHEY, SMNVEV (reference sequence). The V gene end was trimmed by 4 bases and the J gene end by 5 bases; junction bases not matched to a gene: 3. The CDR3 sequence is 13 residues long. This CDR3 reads CASSSRQGTEAFF. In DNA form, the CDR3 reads TGTGCCAGCAGTTCCAGACAGGGGACTGAAGCTTTCTTT.

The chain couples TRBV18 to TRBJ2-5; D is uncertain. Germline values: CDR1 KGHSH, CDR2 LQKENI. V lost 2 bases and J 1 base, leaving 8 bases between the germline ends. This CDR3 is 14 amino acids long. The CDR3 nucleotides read TGTGCCAGCTCACCATTTACGAGCCAAGAGACCCAGTACTTC. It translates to CASSPFTSQETQYF.

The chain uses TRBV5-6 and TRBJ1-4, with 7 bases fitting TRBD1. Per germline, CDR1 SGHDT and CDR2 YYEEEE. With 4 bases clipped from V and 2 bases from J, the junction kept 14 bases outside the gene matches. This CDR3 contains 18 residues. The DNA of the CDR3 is TGTGCCAGCAGCCTTCGCCGACAGGGTATCGTCACTAATGAAAAACTGTTTTTT. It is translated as CASSLRRQGIVTNEKLFF.

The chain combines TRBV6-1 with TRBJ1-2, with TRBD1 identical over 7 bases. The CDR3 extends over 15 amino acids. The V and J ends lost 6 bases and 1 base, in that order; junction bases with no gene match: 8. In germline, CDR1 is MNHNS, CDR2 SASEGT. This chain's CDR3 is CASSERTGRNYGYTF. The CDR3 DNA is TGTGCCAGCAGCGAGAGGACAGGTCGTAACTATGGCTACACCTTC.